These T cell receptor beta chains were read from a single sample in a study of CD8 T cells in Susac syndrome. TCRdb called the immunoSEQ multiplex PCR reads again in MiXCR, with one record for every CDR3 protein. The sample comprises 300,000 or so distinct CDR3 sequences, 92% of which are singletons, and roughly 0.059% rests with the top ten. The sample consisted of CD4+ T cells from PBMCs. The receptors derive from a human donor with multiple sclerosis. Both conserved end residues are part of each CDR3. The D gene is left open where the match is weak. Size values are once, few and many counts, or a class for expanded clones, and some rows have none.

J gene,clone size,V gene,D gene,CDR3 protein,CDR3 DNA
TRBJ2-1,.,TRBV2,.,CASSPVSSYNEQFF,TGTGCCAGCAGTCCCGTAAGCTCCTACAATGAGCAGTTCTTC
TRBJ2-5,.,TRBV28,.,CASSEMETQYF,TGTGCCAGCAGTGAGATGGAGACCCAGTACTTC
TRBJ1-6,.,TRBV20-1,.,CSARVQGSLHF,TGCAGTGCTAGAGTACAGGGTTCCCTCCACTTT
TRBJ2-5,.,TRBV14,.,CASSLERWGAQYF,TGTGCCAGCAGCCTGGAGCGGTGGGGGGCCCAGTACTTC
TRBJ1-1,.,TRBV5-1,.,CASSTPGIVGNTEAFF,TGCGCCAGCAGCACACCAGGGATAGTCGGGAACACTGAAGCTTTCTTT
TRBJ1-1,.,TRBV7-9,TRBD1,CASSPPGRGRKTEAFF,TGTGCCAGCAGCCCCCCGGGCAGGGGGCGAAAAACTGAAGCTTTCTTT
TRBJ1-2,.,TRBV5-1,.,CASSPSPESNYGYTF,TGCGCCAGCAGCCCGAGCCCGGAGAGTAACTATGGCTACACCTTC
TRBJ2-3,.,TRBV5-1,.,CASSLRAGRGTDTQYF,TGCGCCAGCAGCTTAAGGGCGGGAAGAGGCACAGATACGCAGTATTTT
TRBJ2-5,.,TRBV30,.,CAWSYGRYAQYF,TGTGCCTGGAGTTATGGTCGGTACGCCCAGTACTTC
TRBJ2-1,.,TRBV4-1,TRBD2,CASSRTSGGGSYNEQFF,TGCGCCAGCAGCCGGACTAGCGGGGGAGGCTCCTACAATGAGCAGTTCTTC
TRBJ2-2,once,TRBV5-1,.,CASSLYAGAAGELFF,TGCGCCAGCAGCCTGTACGCGGGGGCCGCCGGGGAGCTGTTTTTT
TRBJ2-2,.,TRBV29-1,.,CSVAGNTGELFF,TGCAGCGTTGCGGGGAACACCGGGGAGCTGTTTTTT
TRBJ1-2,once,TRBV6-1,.,CASSEKGGGQTYGYTF,TGTGCCAGCAGTGAAAAGGGGGGTGGACAGACCTATGGCTACACCTTC
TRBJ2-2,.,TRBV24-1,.,CATSDADQGRGELFF,TGTGCCACCAGTGATGCCGATCAGGGGCGGGGGGAGCTGTTTTTT
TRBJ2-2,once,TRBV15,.,CATSRDRPGAGGELFF,TGTGCCACCAGCAGAGATCGTCCGGGGGCCGGCGGGGAGCTGTTTTTT
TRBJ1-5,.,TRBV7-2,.,CASSLSSGGSQPQHF,TGTGCCAGCAGCTTAAGTTCCGGGGGTTCTCAGCCCCAGCATTTT
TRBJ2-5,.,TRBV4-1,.,CASSQDWSWGTQYF,TGCGCCAGCAGCCAAGATTGGTCCTGGGGGACCCAGTACTTC
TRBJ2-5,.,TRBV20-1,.,CSAGRGLRETQYF,TGCAGTGCTGGCCGGGGGTTGCGGGAGACCCAGTACTTC
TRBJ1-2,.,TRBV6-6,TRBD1,CASSYGTVAMGYTF,TGTGCCAGCAGTTACGGGACAGTCGCTATGGGCTACACCTTC
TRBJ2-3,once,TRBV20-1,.,CSAPNRADTQYF,TGCAGTGCTCCGAATCGGGCAGATACGCAGTATTTT